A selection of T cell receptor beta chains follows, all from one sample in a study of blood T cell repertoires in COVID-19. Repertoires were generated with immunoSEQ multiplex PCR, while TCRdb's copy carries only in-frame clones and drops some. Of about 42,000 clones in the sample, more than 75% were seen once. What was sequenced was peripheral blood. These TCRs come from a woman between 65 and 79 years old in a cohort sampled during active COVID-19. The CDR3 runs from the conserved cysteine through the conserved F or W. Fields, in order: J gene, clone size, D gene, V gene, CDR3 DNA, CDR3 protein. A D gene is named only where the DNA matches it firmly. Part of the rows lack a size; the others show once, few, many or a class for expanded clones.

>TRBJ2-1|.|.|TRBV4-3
TGCGCCAGCAGCCAAGACCAGGCCAGAGACAATGAGCAGTTCTTC
CASSQDQARDNEQFF
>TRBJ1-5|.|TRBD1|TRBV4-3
TGCGCCAGCAGCCAAGAACAGGGGATAAATCAGCCCCAGCATTTT
CASSQEQGINQPQHF
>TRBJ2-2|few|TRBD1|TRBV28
TGTGCCAGCAGCGCCCGGACAGGAGGGGAGCTGTTTTTT
CASSARTGGELFF
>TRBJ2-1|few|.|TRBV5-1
TGCGCCAGCAGCTTGGGGTCAACGCAATCAGGGGACAATGAGCAGTTCTTC
CASSLGSTQSGDNEQFF
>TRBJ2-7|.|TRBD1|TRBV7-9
TGTGCCAGCAGCTTAGCCGGGACAGGAACCTACGAGCAGTACTTC
CASSLAGTGTYEQYF
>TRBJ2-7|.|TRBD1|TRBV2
TGTGCCAGCAGGGCAGGGGGCGGCTACGAGCAGTACTTC
CASRAGGGYEQYF
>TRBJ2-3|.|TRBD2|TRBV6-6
TGTGCCAGCAGTCAGCCCCAGGGACTAGCGGGAGCAGATACGCAGTATTTT
CASSQPQGLAGADTQYF
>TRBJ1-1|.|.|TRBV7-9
TGTGCCAGCAGCTTAGTGGGGCTTGAAGCTTTCTTT
CASSLVGLEAFF
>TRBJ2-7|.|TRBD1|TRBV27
TGTGCCAGCAGTTTAAGGGACAGGGGGCTTTACGAGCAGTACTTC
CASSLRDRGLYEQYF
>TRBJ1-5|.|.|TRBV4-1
TGCGCCAGCAGCCAAGAGGTTCAGCCGGGGGGGCCCCAGCATTTT
CASSQEVQPGGPQHF
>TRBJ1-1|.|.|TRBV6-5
TGTGCCACCCTAAGTGGCAGCTTCGGGGCTGAAGCTTTCTTT
CATLSGSFGAEAFF
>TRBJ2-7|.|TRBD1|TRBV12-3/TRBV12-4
TGTGCCAGCAGACAGGGGCCGAACTACGAGCAGTACTTC
CASRQGPNYEQYF
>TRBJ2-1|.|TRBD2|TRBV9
TGTGCCAGCAGCGTAGGGGGACTAGCGAGGTACAATGAGCAGTTCTTC
CASSVGGLARYNEQFF
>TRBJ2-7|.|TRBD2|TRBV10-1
TGCGCCAGCAGTGAGTCGATGAGCGGGATGTCCTACGAGCAGTACTTC
CASSESMSGMSYEQYF
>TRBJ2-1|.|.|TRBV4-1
TGCGCCAGCAGCCAAGACGTCGGTCCTTTCAATGAGCAGTTCTTC
CASSQDVGPFNEQFF
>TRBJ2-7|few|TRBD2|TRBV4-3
TGCGCCAGCAGCCAAGAGGAAAATAGCGGGGGTAGATCCTACGAGCAGTACTTC
CASSQEENSGGRSYEQYF
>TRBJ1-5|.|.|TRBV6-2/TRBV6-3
TGTGCCAGCAGTCACAATACAGGCTTCAATCAGCCCCAGCATTTT
CASSHNTGFNQPQHF
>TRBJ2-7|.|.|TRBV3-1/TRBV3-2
TGTGCCAGCAGTCTTGGGGGCCCCTACGAGCAGTACTTC
CASSLGGPYEQYF
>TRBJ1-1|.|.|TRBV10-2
TGCGCCAGCATCGCGGGGAATTCGAACACTGAAGCTTTCTTT
CASIAGNSNTEAFF
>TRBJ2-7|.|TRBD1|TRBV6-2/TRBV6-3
TGTGCCAGCAGTCACAGGGGGCCCTCCTACGAGCAGTACTTC
CASSHRGPSYEQYF
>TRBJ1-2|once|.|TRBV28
TGTGCCAGCAGTTTACAGGGGCCCTATGGCTACACCTTC
CASSLQGPYGYTF
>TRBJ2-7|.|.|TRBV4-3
TGCGCCAGCAGCCAGTGGCAGGGTTCCGCCGAGCAGTACTTC
CASSQWQGSAEQYF
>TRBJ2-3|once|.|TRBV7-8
TGTGCCAGCAGCTCTCCTGACAGTGAAGGAATCCCGGCCACAGATACGCAGTATTTT
CASSSPDSEGIPATDTQYF
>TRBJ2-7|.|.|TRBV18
TGTGCCAGCTCACCACCGCCTACCTACGAGCAGTACTTC
CASSPPPTYEQYF
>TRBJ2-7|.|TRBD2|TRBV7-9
TGTGCCAGCAGCTTAACTGCGGGGGGGAACTACGAGCAGTACTTC
CASSLTAGGNYEQYF
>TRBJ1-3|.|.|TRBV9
TGTGCCAGCAGCCCCTCGGGGTCTTTGGGAAACACCATATATTTT
CASSPSGSLGNTIYF
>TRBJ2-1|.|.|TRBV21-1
TGTGCCAGCAGCAAAGGGACTCTTAGGCCCTACAATGAGCAGTTCTTC
CASSKGTLRPYNEQFF
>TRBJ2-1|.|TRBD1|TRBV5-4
TGTGCCAGCAGCTTGGGGACAGGGTTGGTAGATGAGCAGTTCTTC
CASSLGTGLVDEQFF
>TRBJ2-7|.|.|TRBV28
TGTGCCAGCAGCCGGAGGGAGCAGTACTTC
CASSRREQYF
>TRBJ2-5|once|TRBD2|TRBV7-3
TGTGCCAGCAGCCCAGCGGGGCACCAAGAGACCCAGTACTTC
CASSPAGHQETQYF
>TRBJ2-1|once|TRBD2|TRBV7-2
TGTGCCAGCAGCAGGGACTACTCCTACAATGAGCAGTTCTTC
CASSRDYSYNEQFF
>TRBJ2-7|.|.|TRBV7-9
TGTGCCAGCAGCTTAGGCGAAACCACCTACGAGCAGTACTTC
CASSLGETTYEQYF
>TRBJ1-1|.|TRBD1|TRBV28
TGTGCCAGCAGTCCAGGGGGCTCGGGGACTGAAGCTTTCTTT
CASSPGGSGTEAFF
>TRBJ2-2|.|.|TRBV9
TGTGCCAGCAGCGTTTTAGCCCTCGCGGCGACGAACACCGGGGAGCTGTTTTTT
CASSVLALAATNTGELFF
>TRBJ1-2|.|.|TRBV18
TGTGCCAGCTCACCTCCCGGGACGGGGACTTATGGCTACACCTTC
CASSPPGTGTYGYTF
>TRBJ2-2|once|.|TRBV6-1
TGTGCCAGCAGTGAGTACGTCCCGGTCGGGGAGCTGTTTTTT
CASSEYVPVGELFF
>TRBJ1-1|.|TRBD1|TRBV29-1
TGCAGCGTAGGGACAGGAATGAACACTGAAGCTTTCTTT
CSVGTGMNTEAFF
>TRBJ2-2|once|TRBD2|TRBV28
TGTGCCAGCAGTTTAGCAGCGGGAGCGGTCACCGGGGAGCTGTTTTTT
CASSLAAGAVTGELFF
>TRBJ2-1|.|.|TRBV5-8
TGTGCCAGCAGCTTGCTAGGGGATTTATACAATGAGCAGTTCTTC
CASSLLGDLYNEQFF
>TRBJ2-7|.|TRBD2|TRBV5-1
TGCGCCAGCAGTTGGACTAGCGGCTCCTACGAGCAGTACTTC
CASSWTSGSYEQYF
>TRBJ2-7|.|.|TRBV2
TGTGCCAGCAGTGAAAGCGGCCGAGGCTCCTACGAGCAGTACTTC
CASSESGRGSYEQYF
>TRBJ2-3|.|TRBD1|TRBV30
TGTGCCTGGGTTAAGGGACAGTACCGCACAGATACGCAGTATTTT
CAWVKGQYRTDTQYF
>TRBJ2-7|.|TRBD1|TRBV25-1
TGTGCCAGCAGTGAATCTGCACCAGGACAGGTGGGTCCTCACGAGCAGTACTTC
CASSESAPGQVGPHEQYF
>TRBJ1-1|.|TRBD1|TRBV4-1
TGCGCCAGCAGCCAAGACCCAGGGGGGGAAGCTTTCTTT
CASSQDPGGEAFF
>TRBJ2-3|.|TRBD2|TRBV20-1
TGCAGTGCTAGTCCCCAGACTAGCGGGAGAACAGATACGCAGTATTTT
CSASPQTSGRTDTQYF
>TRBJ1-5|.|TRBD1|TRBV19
TGTGCCAGTAGTACGACAGGGGGGAACCAGCCCCAGCATTTT
CASSTTGGNQPQHF
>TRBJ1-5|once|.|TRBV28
TGTGCCAGCAGATCCTACAGGGTCGGGGACAATCAGCCCCAGCATTTT
CASRSYRVGDNQPQHF
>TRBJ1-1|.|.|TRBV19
TGTGCCAGTAGTATAGCGGGAGGGTTGTTCACTGAAGCTTTCTTT
CASSIAGGLFTEAFF
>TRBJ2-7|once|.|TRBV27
TGTGCCAGCAGTCCACTACTCCGGCCCTACGAGCAGTACTTC
CASSPLLRPYEQYF
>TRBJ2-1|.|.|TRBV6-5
TGTGCCAGCAGCACTATAGCCCCCCCGGGCAATGAGCAGTTCTTC
CASSTIAPPGNEQFF
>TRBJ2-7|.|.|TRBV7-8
TGTGCCAGCAGCTTTTTCCCCCCCGGGACACCAAGTCCCTACGAGCAGTACTTC
CASSFFPPGTPSPYEQYF
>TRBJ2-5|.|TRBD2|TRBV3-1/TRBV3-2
TGTGCCAGCAGCCAATCGGGGGGAGAGACCCAGTACTTC
CASSQSGGETQYF